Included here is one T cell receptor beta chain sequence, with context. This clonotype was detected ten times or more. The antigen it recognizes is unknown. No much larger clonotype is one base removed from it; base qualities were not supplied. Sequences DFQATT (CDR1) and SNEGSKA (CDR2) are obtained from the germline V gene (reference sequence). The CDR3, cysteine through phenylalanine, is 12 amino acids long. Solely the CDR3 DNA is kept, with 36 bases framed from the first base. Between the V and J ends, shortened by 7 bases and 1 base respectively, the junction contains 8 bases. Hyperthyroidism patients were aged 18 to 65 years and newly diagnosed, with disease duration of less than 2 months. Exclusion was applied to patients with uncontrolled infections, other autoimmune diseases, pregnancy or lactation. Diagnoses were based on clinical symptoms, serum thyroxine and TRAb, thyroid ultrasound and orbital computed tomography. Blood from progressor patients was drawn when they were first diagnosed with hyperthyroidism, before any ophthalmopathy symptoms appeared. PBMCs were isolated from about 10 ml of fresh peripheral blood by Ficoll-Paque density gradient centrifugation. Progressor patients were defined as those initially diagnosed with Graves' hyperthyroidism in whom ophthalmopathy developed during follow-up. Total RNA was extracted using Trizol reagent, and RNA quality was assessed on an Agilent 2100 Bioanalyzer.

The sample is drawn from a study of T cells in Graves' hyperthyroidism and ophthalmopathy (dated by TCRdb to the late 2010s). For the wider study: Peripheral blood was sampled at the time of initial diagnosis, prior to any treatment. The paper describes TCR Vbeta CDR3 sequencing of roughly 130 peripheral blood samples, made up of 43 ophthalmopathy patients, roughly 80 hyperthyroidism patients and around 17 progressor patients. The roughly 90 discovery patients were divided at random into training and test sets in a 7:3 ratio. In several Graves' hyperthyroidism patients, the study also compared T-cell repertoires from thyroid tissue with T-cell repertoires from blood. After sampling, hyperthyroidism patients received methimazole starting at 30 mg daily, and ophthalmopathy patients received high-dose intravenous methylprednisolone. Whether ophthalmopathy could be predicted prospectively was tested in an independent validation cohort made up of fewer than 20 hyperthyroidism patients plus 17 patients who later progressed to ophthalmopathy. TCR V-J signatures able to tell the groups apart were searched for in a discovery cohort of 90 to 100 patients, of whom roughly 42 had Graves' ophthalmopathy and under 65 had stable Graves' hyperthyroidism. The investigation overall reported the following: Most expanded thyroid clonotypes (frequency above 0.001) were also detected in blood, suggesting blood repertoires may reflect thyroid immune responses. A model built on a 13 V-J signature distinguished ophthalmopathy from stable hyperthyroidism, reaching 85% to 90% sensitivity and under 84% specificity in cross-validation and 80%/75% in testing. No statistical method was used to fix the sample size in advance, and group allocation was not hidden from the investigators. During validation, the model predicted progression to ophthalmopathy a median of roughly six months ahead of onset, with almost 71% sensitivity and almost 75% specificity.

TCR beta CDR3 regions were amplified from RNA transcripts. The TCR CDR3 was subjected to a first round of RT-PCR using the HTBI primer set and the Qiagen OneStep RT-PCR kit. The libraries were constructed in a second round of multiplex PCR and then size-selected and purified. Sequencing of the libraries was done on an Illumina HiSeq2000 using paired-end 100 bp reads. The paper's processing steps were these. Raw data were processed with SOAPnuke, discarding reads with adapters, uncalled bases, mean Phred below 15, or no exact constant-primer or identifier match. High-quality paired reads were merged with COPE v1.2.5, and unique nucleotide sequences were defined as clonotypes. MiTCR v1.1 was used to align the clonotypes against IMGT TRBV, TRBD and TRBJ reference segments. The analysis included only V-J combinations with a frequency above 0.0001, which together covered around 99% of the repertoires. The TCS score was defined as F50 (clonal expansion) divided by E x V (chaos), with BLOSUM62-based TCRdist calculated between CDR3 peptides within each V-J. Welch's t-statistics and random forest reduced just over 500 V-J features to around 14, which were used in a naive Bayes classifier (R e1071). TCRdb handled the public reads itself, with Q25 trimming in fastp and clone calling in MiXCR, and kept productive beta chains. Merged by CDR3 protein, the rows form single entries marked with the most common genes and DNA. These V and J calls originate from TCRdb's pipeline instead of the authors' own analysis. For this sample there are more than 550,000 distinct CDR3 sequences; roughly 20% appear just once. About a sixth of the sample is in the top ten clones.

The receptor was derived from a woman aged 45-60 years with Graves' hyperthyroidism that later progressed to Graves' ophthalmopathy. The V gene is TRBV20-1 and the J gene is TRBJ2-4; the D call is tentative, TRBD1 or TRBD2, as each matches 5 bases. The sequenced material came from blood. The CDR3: CSGREAKNIQYF. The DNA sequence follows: TGCAGTGGCAGGGAGGCCAAAAACATTCAGTACTTC.